This T cell receptor (beta chain) was obtained from a study of T-cell reconstitution after alpha-beta-depleted transplantation in children. A TCRbeta library incorporating unique molecular identifiers was prepared. From the PCR reads, TCRdb called clonotypes with MiXCR, one entry per CDR3 protein. The profile covers 200,000 to 250,000 distinct CDR3 sequences, with roughly a tenth appearing a single time and over 5.5% taken by the ten largest. J was trimmed by 4 bases and V by 5 bases; bases with no gene match: 5. CDR1 is DFQATT and CDR2 is SNEGSKA in the germline V gene (reference sequence). CDR3 length equals 13 residues. This clonotype was seen at least ten times.

This receptor was obtained from a human donor who donated a stem cell graft to a child with acute lymphoblastic leukemia. This sample comprised PBMCs from the stem cell graft donor, obtained from the stem cell graft. The chain has TRBV20-1 and TRBJ2-3; 8 bases fit TRBD2. This CDR3 reads CSARGGSADTQYF. CDR3 sequence (DNA): TGCAGTGCTCGCGGGGGGAGTGCAGATACGCAGTATTTT.